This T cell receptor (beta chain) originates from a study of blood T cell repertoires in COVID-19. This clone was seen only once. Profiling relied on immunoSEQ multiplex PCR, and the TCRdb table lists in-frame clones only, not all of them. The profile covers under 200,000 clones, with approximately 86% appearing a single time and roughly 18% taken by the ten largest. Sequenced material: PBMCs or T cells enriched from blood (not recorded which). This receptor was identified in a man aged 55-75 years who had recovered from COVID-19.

The CDR3 DNA reads as TGTGCCAGCAGCGAACAAAGCGATCAAGAGACCCAGTACTTC. Amino acids: CASSEQSDQETQYF. The chain has TRBV7-9 and TRBJ2-5; the D is unclear. This CDR3 has 14 amino acids. The germline V and J ends were trimmed by 5 bases and 2 bases, with 12 bases remaining between them. Looked up from germline, CDR1 is SEHNR and CDR2 is FQNEAQ (reference sequence).